The 30 T cell receptor beta chains listed next were all sequenced from one sample in a study of CD4 and CD8 cells across lung adenocarcinoma regions. TCRdb called the PCR reads again in MiXCR, with one record for every CDR3 protein. The repertoire has about 5,500 distinct CDR3 sequences, around 50% of them found once; the top ten carry more than 85%. Sequenced sample: CD8+ T cells from the margin of a lung tumor. The receptors were gathered from a male donor with lung adenocarcinoma. The CD4 and CD8 labels of this study may be unreliable.

Concerning this clonotype itself: One end of the junction varies from germline; a read error may be responsible. In nucleotides, the CDR3 is TGTGCCAGCAGTACCCAAGCTGGGTCGCGTCCAGGGACGCTGTATTTT. It is translated as CASSTQAGSRPGTLYF. This rearrangement joins TRBV6-1 to TRBJ2-2; the D gene could be TRBD1 or TRBD2 (5 bases each). CDR1 is MNHNS, CDR2 SASEGT, per germline. CDR3 length: 16 residues.

V is TRBV7-9 and J is TRBJ2-3, with D perhaps TRBD1 (5 bases). Germline CDR1 is SEHNR and CDR2 is FQNEAQ (reference sequence). This CDR3 has 16 amino acids. V lost 3 bases and J 4 bases, leaving 17 bases between the germline ends. The CDR3 is CASSFQTVGIPDTQYF. In DNA, the CDR3 is TGTGCCAGCAGCTTTCAGACAGTTGGAATCCCAGATACGCAGTATTTT.

V usage is TRBV11-3 and J usage is TRBJ2-1; the D call may be TRBD1 or TRBD2 (5 bases each). The J call may be wrong; the DNA end is better matched by TRBJ2-7. The germline CDR1 and CDR2 sequences are SGHNT and YENEEA. The CDR3 is 12 amino acids. CDR3 DNA: TGTGCCAGCAGCTTGGGGGAATACGAGCAGTACTTC. Protein sequence: CASSLGEYEQYF.

The V gene is TRBV7-6, the J gene TRBJ2-7; 10 bases line up with TRBD2. J lost 1 base, V lost 2 bases, and 5 bases had no gene match. Germline loops: CDR1 SGHVS, CDR2 FNYEAQ. This CDR3 region has 16 residues. In DNA, the CDR3 is TGTGCCAGCAGCTTATTCCTAGCGGGAGTGTCCTACGAGCAGTACTTC. This sequence encodes CASSLFLAGVSYEQYF.

This chain joins TRBV30 and TRBJ1-6; D possibly corresponds to TRBD1 (5 bases). CDR1 and CDR2 (germline): GTSNPN, SVGIG (reference sequence). V lost 3 bases to trimming and J lost 0 bases, with 12 bases between them. The CDR3 has 16 amino acids. CDR3 sequence reads: CAWRGRSSSYNSPLHF. CDR3 DNA sequence: TGTGCCTGGAGGGGACGGTCTAGCTCCTATAATTCACCCCTCCACTTT.

The rearrangement uses TRBV10-3 and TRBJ2-1, with 8 positions matching TRBD2. V trimming: 4 bases; J trimming: 9 bases; junction bases outside the gene matches: 5. The CDR3 sequence is 13 residues long. Germline V gene data show CDR1 as ENHRY and CDR2 as SYGVKD. CDR3 DNA: TGTGCCATCAGTGCGGGGGGGCGGATTGAGCAGTTCTTC. Amino acid sequence: CAISAGGRIEQFF.

This clonotype was observed a few times. The chain combines TRBV4-1 with TRBJ2-5; D may be TRBD1 (7 bases). From germline, CDR1 is MGHRA and CDR2 YSYEKL. The CDR3 sequence is 15 residues long. Trimming took off 3 bases at V and 4 bases at J, with 15 bases between the two ends. The CDR3 reads CASSQEGARGETQYF. CDR3 nucleotides: TGCGCCAGCAGCCAGGAGGGGGCGAGAGGAGAGACCCAGTACTTC.

The J gene is TRBJ1-6, the V gene TRBV7-2; D is undetermined. This CDR3 spans 12 amino acids. The germline V and J ends were trimmed by 1 base and 11 bases, with 6 bases remaining between them. CDR1 SGHTA and CDR2 FQGNSA come from the germline V gene. The DNA for the CDR3 is TGTGCCAGCAGCTTAGTGAGTCCACCCCTCCACTTT. Translating it yields CASSLVSPPLHF.

V gene TRBV27 combines with J gene TRBJ2-1; 7 bases line up with TRBD1. Per the germline V gene, CDR1 is MNHEY and CDR2 is SMNVEV (reference sequence). V was pared by 7 bases and J by 10 bases, with 7 bases of the junction left unmatched. This CDR3 spans 12 amino acids. The CDR3 protein is CASTGTVGEQFF. In DNA form, the CDR3 reads TGTGCCAGCACAGGGACAGTTGGAGAGCAGTTCTTC.

The sample holds a few counts of this clonotype. The chain uses TRBV6-1 and TRBJ2-1; D gene uncertain. The CDR3 is made up of 15 amino acids. V was cut by 7 bases and J by 0 bases, with 13 bases left in between. Germline-derived CDR1 and CDR2 are MNHNS and SASEGT. The CDR3 spells CASNSPPSSYNEQFF. The CDR3, as DNA: TGTGCCAGCAATAGCCCACCCAGCTCCTACAATGAGCAGTTCTTC.

This chain connects TRBV6-1 to TRBJ2-1; perhaps D is TRBD1 or TRBD2 (5 bases each). Judging by the DNA end, TRBJ2-3 fits better; the J call may be wrong. The CDR3 loop spans 15 amino acids. CDR1 and CDR2 from the germline V gene are MNHNS and SASEGT. The CDR3 is CASSPGPVYTDTQYF. The CDR3 DNA reads as TGTGCCAGCAGTCCGGGACCGGTATACACAGATACGCAGTATTTT.

Turning to this clonotype: This is likely a read error, given that the CDR3 carries no conserved phenylalanine or tryptophan at its end. The DNA is omitted, as the CDR3 cannot be located on it reliably, and the CDR3 follows TCRdb's listing. The chain links TRBV29-1 to TRBJ2-5; the DNA was not used to check the table's D call, TRBD2. The CDR3 spans 14 amino acids, including both terminal residues. Per germline, CDR1 SQVTM and CDR2 ANQGSEA. CDR3 sequence: CSAGGRRGVRLPCS.

The sample holds a few counts of this clonotype. The CDR3 sequence: CASSLDGGDQETQYF. In DNA, the CDR3 is TGTGCCAGCAGCTTAGATGGAGGGGATCAAGAGACCCAGTACTTC. The rearrangement joins TRBV11-3 to TRBJ2-5, with TRBD2 as a possible D gene (6 bases). The CDR3 loop spans 15 amino acids. Germline CDR1 is SGHNT and CDR2 is YENEEA. V was cut by 0 bases and J by 2 bases, with 10 bases left in between.

This clonotype was found many times. The chain employs TRBV7-2 and TRBJ1-2; no firm D call. This CDR3 is built from 14 residues. V was shortened by 5 bases and J by 3 bases, with 13 bases between the two germline ends. Germline V lookup: CDR1 SGHTA, CDR2 FQGNSA. CDR3 DNA sequence: TGTGCCAGCAGCCCCCTAACATTGGACTATGGCTACACCTTC. This sequence encodes CASSPLTLDYGYTF.

The chain has TRBV10-2 and TRBJ1-5; D gene ambiguous. V lost 3 bases and J 6 bases, leaving 15 bases between the germline ends. The CDR3 is made up of 15 amino acids. Germline-derived CDR1 and CDR2 are WSHSY and SAAADI. CDR3 sequence: CASSDRLSGVQPQHF. The CDR3, as DNA: TGCGCCAGCAGTGATCGATTAAGCGGCGTTCAGCCCCAGCATTTT.

This clonotype was observed a single time. This chain joins TRBV11-2 and TRBJ2-3; TRBD1 matches at 7 bases. Germline V CDR1 and CDR2: SGHAT, FQNNGV. This CDR3 has 16 residues. Trimming at V came to 5 bases and at J to 1 base, leaving 9 bases not matched to a gene. Here the CDR3 DNA reads TGTGCCAGCAGCCAAACTCGACAGGGAGGCACAGATACGCAGTATTTT. It encodes CASSQTRQGGTDTQYF.

This clonotype has ten or more counts. The chain combines TRBV6-1 with TRBJ2-5, with D perhaps TRBD2 (6 bases). The CDR3 runs 17 residues. Trimming cost V 3 bases and J 2 bases, with 19 bases left between them. Germline CDR1 reads MNHNS; CDR2 reads SASEGT. As DNA, the CDR3 is TGTGCCAGCAGTGACCTTCTATTGGGACTTCAACAAGAGACCCAGTACTTC. As protein: CASSDLLLGLQQETQYF.

This clonotype is medium-sized within its sample. This chain links TRBV6-1 with TRBJ1-1, with D possibly matching TRBD1 (5 bases). From germline, CDR1 is MNHNS and CDR2 SASEGT. Trimming took off 8 bases at V and 4 bases at J, with 14 bases between the two ends. This CDR3 has 13 residues. The CDR3 DNA sequence: TGTGCCAGCTCAAGGGACTGGTCCACTGAAGCTTTCTTT. Amino acid sequence: CASSRDWSTEAFF.

Points on this clonotype: At one boundary the junction diverges from the germline segment, which might be a read error. This chain links TRBV6-1 with TRBJ2-3; possibly TRBD1 or TRBD2 for D (5 bases each). Germline-derived CDR1 and CDR2 are MNHNS and SASEGT. This CDR3 has 16 residues. CDR3 protein: CASGGAVGGDPETQYF. CDR3 nucleotide sequence: TGTGCCAGCGGGGGAGCCGTAGGCGGAGACCCAGAGACGCAGTATTTT.

V gene TRBV10-1 combines with J gene TRBJ2-3; D assignment may be TRBD1 or TRBD2 (5 bases each). The CDR3 totals 13 residues. V was trimmed by 1 base and J by 3 bases, leaving 5 bases between them. Germline CDR1 reads WNHNN; CDR2 reads SYGVQD (reference sequence). CDR3 amino acids: CASSEWGTDTQYF. The CDR3 nucleotides read TGCGCCAGCAGTGAGTGGGGGACAGATACGCAGTATTTT.

V and J are TRBV6-1 and TRBJ2-4; D possibly corresponds to TRBD2 (7 bases). The DNA end favors TRBJ2-5, so the J call may be wrong. This CDR3 comprises 14 residues. Germline CDR1 MNHNS, CDR2 SASEGT. The CDR3 bases are TGTGCGAGGAGCGTAGGGGGGGGCCAAGAGACCCAGTACTTC. Its translation: CARSVGGGQETQYF.

The gene calls are TRBV6-1 and TRBJ2-3; D is perhaps TRBD1 (6 bases). V was clipped by 5 bases and J by 5 bases, with 11 bases between them. This CDR3 has 13 amino acids. In germline, CDR1 is MNHNS, CDR2 SASEGT. CDR3 sequence: CASSRQTGDTQYF. The CDR3 DNA is TGTGCCAGCAGTCGGCAGACAGGAGATACGCAGTATTTT.

The V and J genes are TRBV5-1 and TRBJ2-3; perhaps TRBD1 as D (6 bases). The CDR3 runs to 14 residues. Germline V gene data show CDR1 as SGHRS and CDR2 as YFSETQ. The germline V and J ends were trimmed by 6 bases and 2 bases, with 13 bases remaining between them. For the CDR3, the DNA is TGCGCCAGCACGAGTACAGGGACCACAGATACGCAGTATTTT. This codes for CASTSTGTTDTQYF.

A note on this clonotype: The junction departs from germline at one end; a sequencing error may be responsible. This chain uses TRBV6-1 with TRBJ2-3; a possible D gene is TRBD2 (6 bases). Germline CDR1 MNHNS, CDR2 SASEGT. CDR3 length equals 13 residues. CDR3 DNA: TGTGCCAGCAGGGAGGGCGATGCAGAGACGCAGTATTTC. Protein sequence: CASREGDAETQYF.

By proportion, this clonotype is medium-sized. This chain links TRBV6-1 with TRBJ2-5; D not resolved. The CDR3 is 11 residues long. The V and J ends lost 2 bases and 6 bases respectively, with 4 bases between them. The germline V gene has CDR1 MNHNS and CDR2 SASEGT. The CDR3 DNA is TGTGCCAGCAGTGAATGGAAGACCCAGTACTTC. It specifies CASSEWKTQYF.

This clonotype was counted only a few times. The CDR3 reads CASSLTDTVGEQFF. The CDR3 DNA sequence: TGCGCCAGCAGCTTAACGGACACGGTGGGTGAGCAGTTCTTC. The chain joins TRBV5-1 to TRBJ2-1, with a tentative D call TRBD1 (5 bases). Looked up from germline, CDR1 is SGHRS and CDR2 is YFSETQ. The CDR3 spans 14 residues. V was shortened by 2 bases and J by 9 bases, with 15 bases between the two germline ends.

This clonotype was seen once. This chain joins TRBV6-1 and TRBJ2-1; TRBD2 is a possible D gene (5 bases). The V end was cut by 2 bases, the J end by 9 bases, with 14 bases between. The CDR3 runs to 14 residues. CDR1 and CDR2 (germline): MNHNS, SASEGT. The CDR3 bases are TGTGCCAGCAGTGAACCTCCCTTTGGAGGTGAGCAGTTCTTC. This sequence encodes CASSEPPFGGEQFF.

This clonotype appeared a few times. The chain uses TRBV12-3 or TRBV12-4 and TRBJ2-1; the D is unclear. The CDR3 has 12 residues. Deletions cut 1 base from V and 7 bases from J, with 5 bases between. The CDR3 protein is CASSLGWNEQFF. In nucleotides, the CDR3 is TGTGCCAGCAGTTTAGGGTGGAATGAGCAGTTCTTC.

This clonotype has a single count. V usage is TRBV6-1 and J usage is TRBJ2-6; D possibly corresponds to TRBD1 (6 bases). Germline V lookup: CDR1 MNHNS, CDR2 SASEGT. The ends were cut back, 6 bases at V and 1 base at J, with 10 bases in the middle. The CDR3 contains 15 residues. DNA of the CDR3: TGTGCCAGCAGCATACAGGGTTCTGGGGCCAACGTCCTGACTTTC. This gives the protein CASSIQGSGANVLTF.

This chain uses TRBV5-1 with TRBJ2-3; D may match TRBD1 or TRBD2 (6 bases each). With 4 bases removed from V and 1 base from J, the gap between germline ends came to 10 bases. CDR1 is SGHRS, CDR2 YFSETQ, per germline. The CDR3 covers 14 residues. CDR3 residues: CASSGRTGTDTQYF. For the CDR3, the DNA is TGCGCCAGCAGCGGGAGGACAGGCACAGATACGCAGTATTTT.